This T cell receptor (beta chain) is drawn from a study of blood T cell repertoires in COVID-19. Study summary: T cells, B-cell-depleted T cells, or PBMCs provided the cDNA or gDNA that served as material.

V lost 4 bases to trimming and J lost 0 bases; unmatched junction nucleotides: 6. From germline, CDR1 is SNHLY and CDR2 FYNNEI. CDR3 size: 17 residues. TCRdb's table, derived via immunoSEQ multiplex PCR, lists solely in-frame clones and lacks some. Of 130,000 to 150,000 clones listed, around 87% are singletons. The sample was peripheral blood. The receptor was isolated from a man older than 75 with acute or convalescent COVID-19. The J gene is TRBJ2-6, the V gene TRBV2, with TRBD1 matching over 7 bases. The CDR3 nucleotides are TGTGCCAGCAGTGTAGGACAGGCGATCTCTGGGGCCAACGTCCTGACTTTC. It encodes CASSVGQAISGANVLTF.